The text below deals with one T cell receptor beta chain. The data stem from a study of cytomegalovirus exposure and HLA in healthy donors. The CDR3 extends over 15 amino acids. In germline, CDR1 is SGHTA, CDR2 FQGNSA. V lost 6 bases and J lost 3, with 15 bases in between. PCR employed 60 Vbeta and 13 Jbeta primers. Using immunoSEQ multiplex PCR, the repertoire was profiled, and TCRdb retains in-frame clones only, with some absent. The sample consists of 80,000 to 90,000 clones, roughly four fifths of them appearing once. The sequence was collected from a woman between 25 and 40 years old in good health and CMV-seronegative. The V gene is TRBV7-2, the J gene TRBJ2-1; D gene ambiguous. Source material: PBMCs. DNA for the CDR3: TGTGCCAGCAGTGCCGCGTCTCCCTTCTACAATGAGCAGTTCTTC. Translating it yields CASSAASPFYNEQFF.